This entry concerns a single T cell receptor (beta chain). Its antigen is undetermined. The assay was immunoSEQ multiplex PCR, and TCRdb's table has in-frame clones only and misses some. Of about 150,000 clones detected, about 87% appear once; the ten largest clones hold over 3.5%. The data derive from a study of radiation and T cells in renal cell carcinoma. Study overall: Nephrectomy followed 15 Gy stereotactic body radiation by 4 weeks. Points from the study as a whole: In blood, top tumor clones expanded by 2 weeks, shrinking by 4. Without pretreatment biopsies, baseline tumor clonotype presence was undetermined.

CDR3 length: 13 residues. Looked up from germline, CDR1 is SGHTA and CDR2 is FQGNSA. V lost 0 bases, J lost 7 bases, and 9 bases lay in between. The time point denotes: baseline pretreatment blood. The sample's treatment: 15 Gy SBRT to primary tumor, nephrectomy 4 weeks later. The patient's renal cell carcinoma had clear cell pathology. The sample here was blood, taken from a patient whose treatment included radiotherapy and nephrectomy. The chain recombines TRBV7-2 with TRBJ2-5; D gene unclear. The sequence was obtained from a woman in her seventies with renal cell carcinoma. The CDR3 DNA reads as TGTGCCAGCAGCTTAGCGGGGTTTCGGACCCAGTACTTC. Translation gives CASSLAGFRTQYF.